This T cell receptor beta chain is drawn from a study of OX40 agonist ivuxolimab in advanced cancers. On the study more broadly: Dose-escalation cases comprised hepatocellular carcinoma, melanoma, renal cell or head and neck cancer. It was permissible to have had prior anti-PD-1, anti-PD-L1 or anti-CTLA-4 therapy, and 40% had some.

Profiled with immunoSEQ multiplex PCR; TCRdb holds only in-frame clones, not every one. The table shows over 55,000 clones, with approximately 91% occurring only once. Notes on the study in general: Both blood CD4+ and CD8+ T cells showed clonal growth by week 6 at 0.1 to 3.0 mg/kg. The study found that CD8+ T cells averaged more expanded clones than CD4+.

This clone was observed a handful of times. The antigen remains unidentified. Germline V gives CDR1 SEHNR, CDR2 FQNEAQ (reference sequence). The CDR3 runs to 13 residues. V was shortened by 4 bases and J by 4 bases, with 8 bases between the two germline ends. This clonotype was sampled from an adult with an advanced solid tumor such as melanoma, head and neck, liver or kidney cancer. The chain carries TRBV7-9 and TRBJ1-3; D ambiguous. The material sequenced was CD4+ or CD8+ T cells sorted from blood, taken in a trial of the OX40 agonist ivuxolimab. CDR3 sequence: CASSSAGGNTIYF. Here the CDR3 DNA reads TGTGCCAGCAGCTCCGCTGGGGGAAACACCATATATTTT.